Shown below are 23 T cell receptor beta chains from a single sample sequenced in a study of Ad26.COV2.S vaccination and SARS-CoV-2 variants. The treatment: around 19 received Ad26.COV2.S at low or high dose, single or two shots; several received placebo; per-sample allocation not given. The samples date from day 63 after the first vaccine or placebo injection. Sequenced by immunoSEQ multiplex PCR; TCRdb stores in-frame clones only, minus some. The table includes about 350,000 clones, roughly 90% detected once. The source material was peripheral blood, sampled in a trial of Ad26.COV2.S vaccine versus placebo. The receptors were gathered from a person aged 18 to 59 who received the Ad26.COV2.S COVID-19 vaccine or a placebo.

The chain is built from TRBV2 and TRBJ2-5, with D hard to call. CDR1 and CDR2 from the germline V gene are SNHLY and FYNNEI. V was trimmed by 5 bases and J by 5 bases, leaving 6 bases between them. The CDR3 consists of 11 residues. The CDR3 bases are TGTGCCAGCAGTCTTACTGAGACCCAGTACTTC. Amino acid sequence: CASSLTETQYF.

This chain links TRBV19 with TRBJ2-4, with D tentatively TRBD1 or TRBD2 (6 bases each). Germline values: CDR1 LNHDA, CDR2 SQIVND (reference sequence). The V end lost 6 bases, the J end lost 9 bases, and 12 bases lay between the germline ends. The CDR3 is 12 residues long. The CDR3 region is CASRGGPGIQYF. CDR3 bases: TGTGCCAGTAGAGGGGGGCCTGGCATTCAGTACTTC.

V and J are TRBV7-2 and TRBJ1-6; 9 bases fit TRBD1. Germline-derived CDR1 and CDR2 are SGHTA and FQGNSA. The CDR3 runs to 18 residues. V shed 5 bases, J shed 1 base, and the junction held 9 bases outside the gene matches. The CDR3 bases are TGTGCCAGCAGCCGGGACAGGGATAATTGGTCCTATAATTCACCCCTCCACTTT. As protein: CASSRDRDNWSYNSPLHF.

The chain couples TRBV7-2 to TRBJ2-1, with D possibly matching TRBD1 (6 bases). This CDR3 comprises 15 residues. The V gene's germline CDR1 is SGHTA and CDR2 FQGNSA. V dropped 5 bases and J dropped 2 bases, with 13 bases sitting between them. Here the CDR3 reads CASSAAGAPYNEQFF. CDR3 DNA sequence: TGTGCCAGCAGCGCTGCAGGGGCCCCCTACAATGAGCAGTTCTTC. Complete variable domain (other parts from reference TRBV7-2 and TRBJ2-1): GAGVSQSPSNKVTEKGKDVELRCDPISGHTALYWYRQSLGQGLEFLIYFQGNSAPDKSGLPSDRFSAERTGGSVSTLTIQRTQQEDSAVYLCASSAAGAPYNEQFFGPGTRLTVL.

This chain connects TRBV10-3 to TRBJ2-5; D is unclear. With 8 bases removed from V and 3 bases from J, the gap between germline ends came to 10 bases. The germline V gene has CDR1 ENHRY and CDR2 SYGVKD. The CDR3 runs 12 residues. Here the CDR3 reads CAIGNPKETQYF. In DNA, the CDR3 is TGTGCCATCGGGAACCCTAAAGAGACCCAGTACTTC.

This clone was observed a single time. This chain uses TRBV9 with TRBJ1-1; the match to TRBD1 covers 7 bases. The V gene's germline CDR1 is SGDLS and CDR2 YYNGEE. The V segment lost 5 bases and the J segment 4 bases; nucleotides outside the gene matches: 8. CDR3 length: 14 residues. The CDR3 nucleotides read TGTGCCAGCAGTCGTAGTTCAGGGGGCACTGAAGCTTTCTTT. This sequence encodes CASSRSSGGTEAFF.

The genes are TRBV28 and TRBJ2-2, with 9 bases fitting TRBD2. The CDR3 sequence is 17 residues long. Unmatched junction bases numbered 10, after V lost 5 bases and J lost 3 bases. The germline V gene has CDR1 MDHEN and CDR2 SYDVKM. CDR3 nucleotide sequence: TGTGCCAGCAGTACCTCCGGAATAGCGGGGGACACCGGGGAGCTGTTTTTT. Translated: CASSTSGIAGDTGELFF.

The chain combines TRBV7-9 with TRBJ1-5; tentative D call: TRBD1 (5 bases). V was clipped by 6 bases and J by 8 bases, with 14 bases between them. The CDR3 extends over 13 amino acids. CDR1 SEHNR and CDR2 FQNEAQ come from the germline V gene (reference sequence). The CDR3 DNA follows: TGTGCCAGCAGGGCCGACAGCGGGGAGCCCCAGCATTTT. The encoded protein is CASRADSGEPQHF.

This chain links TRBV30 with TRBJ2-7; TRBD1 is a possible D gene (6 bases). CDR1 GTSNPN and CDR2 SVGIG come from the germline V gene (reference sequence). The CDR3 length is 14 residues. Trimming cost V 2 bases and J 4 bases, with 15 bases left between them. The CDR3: CAWSPKGVRYEQYF. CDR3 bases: TGTGCCTGGAGTCCCAAGGGGGTCAGGTACGAGCAGTACTTC. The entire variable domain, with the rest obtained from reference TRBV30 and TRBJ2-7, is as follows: SQTIHQWPATLVQPVGSPLSLECTVEGTSNPNLYWYRQAAGRGLQLLFYSVGIGQISSEVPQNLSASRPQDRQFILSSKKLLLSDSGFYLCAWSPKGVRYEQYFGPGTRLTVT.

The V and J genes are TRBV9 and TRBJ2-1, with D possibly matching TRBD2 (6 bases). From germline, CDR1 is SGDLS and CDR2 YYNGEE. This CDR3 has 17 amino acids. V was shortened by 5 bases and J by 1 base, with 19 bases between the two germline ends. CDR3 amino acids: CASRPGGAMESYNEQFF. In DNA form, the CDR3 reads TGTGCCAGCAGACCCGGCGGGGCGATGGAGTCCTACAATGAGCAGTTCTTC.

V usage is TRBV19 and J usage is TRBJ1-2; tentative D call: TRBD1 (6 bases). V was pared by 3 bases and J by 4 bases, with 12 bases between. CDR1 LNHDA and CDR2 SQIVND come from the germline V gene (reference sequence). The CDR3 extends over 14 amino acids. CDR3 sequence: CASSMGDTSYGYTF. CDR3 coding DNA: TGTGCCAGTAGTATGGGGGACACATCCTATGGCTACACCTTC. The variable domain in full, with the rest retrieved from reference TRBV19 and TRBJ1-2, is DGGITQSPKYLFRKEGQNVTLSCEQNLNHDAMYWYRQDPGQGLRLIYYSQIVNDFQKGDIAEGYSVSREKKESFPLTVTSAQKNPTAFYLCASSMGDTSYGYTFGSGTRLTVV.

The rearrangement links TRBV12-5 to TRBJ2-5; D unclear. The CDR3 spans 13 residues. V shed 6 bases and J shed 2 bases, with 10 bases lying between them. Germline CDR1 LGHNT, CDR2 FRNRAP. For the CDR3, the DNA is TGTGCTAGTGGCCGCAAACCGCAAGAGACCCAGTACTTC. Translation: CASGRKPQETQYF.

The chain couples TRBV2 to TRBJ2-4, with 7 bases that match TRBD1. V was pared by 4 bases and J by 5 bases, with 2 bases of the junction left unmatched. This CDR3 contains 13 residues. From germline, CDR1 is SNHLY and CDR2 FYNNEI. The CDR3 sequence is CASSVGTENIQYF. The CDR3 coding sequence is TGTGCCAGCAGTGTTGGGACAGAAAACATTCAGTACTTC.

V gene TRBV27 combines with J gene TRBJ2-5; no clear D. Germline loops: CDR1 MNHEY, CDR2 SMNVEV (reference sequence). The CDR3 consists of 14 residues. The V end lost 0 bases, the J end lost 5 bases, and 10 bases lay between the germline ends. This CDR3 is CASSLSVGWETQYF. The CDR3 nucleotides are TGTGCCAGCAGTTTATCAGTGGGGTGGGAGACCCAGTACTTC.

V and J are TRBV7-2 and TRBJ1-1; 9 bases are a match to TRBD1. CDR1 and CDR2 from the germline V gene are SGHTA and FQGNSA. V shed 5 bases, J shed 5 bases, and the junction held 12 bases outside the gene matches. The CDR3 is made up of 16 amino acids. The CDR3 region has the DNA TGTGCCAGCAGCGAGCCTGGGACAGGGCGTACTACTGAAGCTTTCTTT. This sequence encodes CASSEPGTGRTTEAFF.

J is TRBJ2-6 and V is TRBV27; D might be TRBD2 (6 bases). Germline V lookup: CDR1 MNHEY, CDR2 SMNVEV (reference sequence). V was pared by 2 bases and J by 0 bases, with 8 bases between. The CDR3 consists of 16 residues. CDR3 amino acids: CASSLRGISGANVLTF. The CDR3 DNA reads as TGTGCCAGCAGTTTACGGGGGATCTCTGGGGCCAACGTCCTGACTTTC. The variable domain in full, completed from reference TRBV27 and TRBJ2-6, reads EAQVTQNPRYLITVTGKKLTVTCSQNMNHEYMSWYRQDPGLGLRQIYYSMNVEVTDKGDVPEGYKVSRKEKRNFPLILESPSPNQTSLYFCASSLRGISGANVLTFGAGSRLTVL.

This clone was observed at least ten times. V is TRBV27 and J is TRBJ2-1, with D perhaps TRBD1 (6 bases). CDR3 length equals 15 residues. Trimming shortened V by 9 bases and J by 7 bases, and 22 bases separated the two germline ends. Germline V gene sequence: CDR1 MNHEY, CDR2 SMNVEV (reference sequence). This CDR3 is CASAPGQPPGNEQFF. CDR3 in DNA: TGTGCCAGTGCACCCGGACAGCCTCCCGGGAATGAGCAGTTCTTC.

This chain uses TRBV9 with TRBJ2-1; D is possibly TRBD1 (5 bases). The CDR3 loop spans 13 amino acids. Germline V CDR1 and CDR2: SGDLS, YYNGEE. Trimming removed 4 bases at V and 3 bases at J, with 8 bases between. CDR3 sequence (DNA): TGTGCCAGCAGCAAGGACATCTACAATGAGCAGTTCTTC. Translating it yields CASSKDIYNEQFF. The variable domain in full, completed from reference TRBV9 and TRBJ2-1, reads DSGVTQTPKHLITATGQRVTLRCSPRSGDLSVYWYQQSLDQGLQFLIQYYNGEERAKGNILERFSAQQFPDLHSELNLSSLELGDSALYFCASSKDIYNEQFFGPGTRLTVL.

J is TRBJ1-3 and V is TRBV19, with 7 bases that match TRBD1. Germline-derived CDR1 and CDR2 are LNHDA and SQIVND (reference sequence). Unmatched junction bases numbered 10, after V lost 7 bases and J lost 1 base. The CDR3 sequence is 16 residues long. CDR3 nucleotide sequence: TGTGCCAGTAAGGGGGCTGGAACCTTTTCTGGAAACACCATATATTTT. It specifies CASKGAGTFSGNTIYF.

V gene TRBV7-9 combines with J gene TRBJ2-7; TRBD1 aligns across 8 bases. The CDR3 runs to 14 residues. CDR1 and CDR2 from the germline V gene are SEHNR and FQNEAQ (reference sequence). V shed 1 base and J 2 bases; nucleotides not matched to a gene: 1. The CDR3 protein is CASSLEDRAYEQYF. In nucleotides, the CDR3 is TGTGCCAGCAGCTTAGAGGACAGGGCCTACGAGCAGTACTTC.

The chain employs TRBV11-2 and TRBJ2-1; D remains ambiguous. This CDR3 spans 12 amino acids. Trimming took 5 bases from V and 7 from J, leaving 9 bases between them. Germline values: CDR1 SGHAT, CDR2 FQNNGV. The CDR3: CASSLNKNEQFF. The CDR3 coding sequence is TGTGCCAGCAGCCTGAATAAAAATGAGCAGTTCTTC.

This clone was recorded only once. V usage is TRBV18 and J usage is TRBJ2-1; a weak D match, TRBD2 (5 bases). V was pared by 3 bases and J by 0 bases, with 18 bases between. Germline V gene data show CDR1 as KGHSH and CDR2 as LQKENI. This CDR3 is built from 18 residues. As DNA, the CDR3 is TGTGCCAGCTCACCTACCTGGAGGTCGGGGAGCTCCTACAATGAGCAGTTCTTC. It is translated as CASSPTWRSGSSYNEQFF.

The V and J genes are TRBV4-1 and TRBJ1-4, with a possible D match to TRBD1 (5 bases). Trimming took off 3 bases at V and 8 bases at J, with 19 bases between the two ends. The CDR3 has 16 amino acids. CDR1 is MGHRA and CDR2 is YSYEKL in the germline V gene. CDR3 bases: TGCGCCAGCAGCCACCCCGGGGGAGGGATGAACGAAAAACTGTTTTTT. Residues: CASSHPGGGMNEKLFF.